A few counts support the clone carrying this TCR beta chain. Antigen: not known. Through a sample-barcoded 5' primer and a J-beta primer mix, a second PCR was run for about 6 to 11 cycles. A template-switch adaptor containing 12 random nucleotides labeled each cDNA molecule. TCRdb passed the 5' RACE reads through MiXCR, listing each CDR3 protein once. Here the sample spans about 900,000 distinct CDR3 sequences, under 80% being singletons. Trimming stripped 2 bases from V and 7 bases from J, with 21 bases between. The CDR3 has 16 residues. Germline CDR1 and CDR2: ENHRY and SYGVKD. This sample was taken from a study of blood T cells in healthy people across ages. Study-level results: With age, beta diversity per million T cells declined roughly linearly, significantly by approximately 40.

What was sequenced was blood. The V gene is TRBV10-3, the J gene TRBJ2-7; tentative D call: TRBD1 (8 bases). This receptor was identified in a man aged 25-45 years in good health. CDR3 DNA sequence: TGTGCCATCAGTGAGGGGGAGGGGACAGGCCTCTGGGAGCAGTACTTC. Residues: CAISEGEGTGLWEQYF.